The 30 T cell receptor beta chains below were found in one sample sequenced in a study of blood T cell repertoires in COVID-19. Using immunoSEQ multiplex PCR, the repertoire was profiled, and TCRdb retains in-frame clones only, with some absent. Of almost 20,000 clones in the sample, over 85% were seen once. What was sequenced was peripheral blood. Every receptor here comes from a woman between 45 and 60 years old with active COVID-19.

The chain carries TRBV10-2 and TRBJ1-2; D is ambiguous. This CDR3 contains 13 residues. The V and J ends lost 4 bases and 5 bases respectively, with 11 bases between them. The germline CDR1 and CDR2 sequences are WSHSY and SAAADI. The CDR3 DNA sequence: TGCGCCAGCAGTGCGGGAGGCTATTATGGCTACACCTTC. It encodes CASSAGGYYGYTF.

The chain combines TRBV24-1 with TRBJ2-2; TRBD1 matches at 8 bases. CDR3 size: 18 residues. Unmatched junction bases numbered 13, after V lost 3 bases and J lost 5 bases. The V gene's germline CDR1 is KGHDR and CDR2 SFDVKD. For the CDR3, the DNA is TGTGCCACCAGTGATCCCCCCGTCGACAGGGGAGGTACCGGGGAGCTGTTTTTT. Its translation: CATSDPPVDRGGTGELFF.

V gene TRBV28 combines with J gene TRBJ1-1; D call uncertain. Germline-derived CDR1 and CDR2 are MDHEN and SYDVKM. Trimming stripped 3 bases from V and 1 base from J, with 6 bases between. The CDR3 runs 13 residues. The DNA of the CDR3 is TGTGCCAGCAGTTTTACCAGGAACACTGAAGCTTTCTTT. Amino acid sequence: CASSFTRNTEAFF.

The CDR3 DNA sequence: TGTGCCAGCAGCCAACAAGTGGGAACAGGCGAGCAGTACTTC. Translated: CASSQQVGTGEQYF. The chain couples TRBV14 to TRBJ2-7; tentatively, D is TRBD1 (5 bases). Trimming removed 2 bases at V and 6 bases at J, with 14 bases between. The CDR3 runs to 14 residues. Germline V gene sequence: CDR1 SGHDN, CDR2 FVKESK.

The chain recombines TRBV6-5 with TRBJ2-1; 10 bases align to TRBD2. In germline, CDR1 is MNHEY, CDR2 SVGAGI. V lost 6 bases, J lost 5 bases, and 7 bases stayed unmatched. The CDR3 runs 15 residues. CDR3 sequence (DNA): TGTGCCAGCAGAGGTAGCGGGAGGTATCACAATGAGCAGTTCTTC. Its translation: CASRGSGRYHNEQFF.

CDR3 bases: TGCGCCAGCAGCTTGGACCAGGGGCCCTACGAGCAGTACTTC. Protein product: CASSLDQGPYEQYF. This rearrangement joins TRBV5-1 to TRBJ2-7; a weak D match, TRBD1 (6 bases). Germline CDR1 and CDR2: SGHRS and YFSETQ. V was clipped by 0 bases and J by 2 bases, with 9 bases between them. CDR3 length: 14 residues. Complete variable domain (other parts from reference TRBV5-1 and TRBJ2-7): KAGVTQTPRYLIKTRGQQVTLSCSPISGHRSVSWYQQTPGQGLQFLFEYFSETQRNKGNFPGRFSGRQFSNSRSEMNVSTLELGDSALYLCASSLDQGPYEQYFGPGTRLTVT.

The V and J genes are TRBV6-5 and TRBJ1-3, with D hard to call. The CDR3 covers 14 residues. V shed 2 bases and J shed 5 bases, with 10 bases lying between them. CDR1 and CDR2 from the germline V gene are MNHEY and SVGAGI. The CDR3 region is CASSYAGERNTIYF. In nucleotides, the CDR3 is TGTGCCAGCAGTTACGCGGGAGAGCGAAACACCATATATTTT.

This clone was seen just once. V usage is TRBV6-5 and J usage is TRBJ2-5, with 10 bases matching TRBD1. The CDR3 has 15 amino acids. Trimming removed 4 bases from V and 7 bases from J; junction bases left unmatched: 9. The germline CDR1 and CDR2 sequences are MNHEY and SVGAGI. In nucleotides, the CDR3 is TGTGCCAGCAGTTCGACAGGGGGCAAGTCGGGGACCCAGTACTTC. Its translation is CASSSTGGKSGTQYF.

The chain has TRBV6-5 and TRBJ2-6, with D tentatively TRBD1 (5 bases). CDR1 and CDR2 (germline): MNHEY, SVGAGI. This CDR3 has 15 amino acids. Trimming pared 7 bases from V and 0 bases from J, leaving 10 bases between. This CDR3 is CASTLTGSGANVLTF. The CDR3 bases are TGTGCCAGCACCCTAACAGGCTCTGGGGCCAACGTCCTGACTTTC.

The chain's CDR3 is CATSDPGIQETQYF. The CDR3 DNA reads as TGTGCCACCAGTGACCCGGGAATCCAAGAGACCCAGTACTTC. The chain has TRBV24-1 and TRBJ2-5, with D possibly TRBD2 on 5 matching bases. V lost 4 bases to trimming and J lost 1 base, with 9 bases between them. In germline, CDR1 is KGHDR, CDR2 SFDVKD. CDR3 length: 14 amino acids.

This chain links TRBV5-6 with TRBJ2-2; tentatively, D is TRBD1 (6 bases). The CDR3 extends over 16 amino acids. Trimming took off 1 base at V and 4 bases at J, with 14 bases between the two ends. Germline V lookup: CDR1 SGHDT, CDR2 YYEEEE. CDR3 sequence (DNA): TGTGCCAGCAGCTTGTGGGGGCTAGGACTCACCGGGGAGCTGTTTTTT. Amino acid sequence: CASSLWGLGLTGELFF.

In this sample, this clone turned up once. The V and J genes are TRBV11-2 and TRBJ2-1; 8 bases agree with TRBD2. The trim removed 5 bases at V and 8 bases at J, leaving 8 bases unmatched. Germline V gene sequence: CDR1 SGHAT, CDR2 FQNNGV. This CDR3 region has 14 residues. Here the CDR3 DNA reads TGTGCCAGCAGCCCCTGGAGCGGGAGCGATGAGCAGTTCTTC. It is translated as CASSPWSGSDEQFF.

The rearrangement joins TRBV19 to TRBJ2-6; no clear D. CDR1 LNHDA and CDR2 SQIVND come from the germline V gene (reference sequence). This CDR3 has 13 residues. Trimming pared 0 bases from V and 5 bases from J, leaving 2 bases between. CDR3 DNA: TGTGCCAGTAGTATAGACTGGGCCAACGTCCTGACTTTC. It translates to CASSIDWANVLTF.

The chain joins TRBV5-1 to TRBJ2-7; TRBD1 agrees at 8 bases. Germline CDR1 SGHRS, CDR2 YFSETQ. CDR3 size: 16 residues. Trimming cost V 0 bases and J 4 bases; bases outside gene matches: 9. In DNA, the CDR3 is TGCGCCAGCAGCTTGGGGTCTTCAGGACAGGGATACGAGCAGTACTTC. It translates to CASSLGSSGQGYEQYF.

V usage is TRBV28 and J usage is TRBJ2-5; the match to TRBD2 covers 10 bases. Germline assignment: CDR1 MDHEN and CDR2 SYDVKM. This CDR3 spans 17 amino acids. V lost 3 bases, J lost 4 bases, and 11 bases stayed unmatched. The CDR3 nucleotides are TGTGCCAGCAGTTTGCCGGCGGCTAGCGGGAGTAGAGAGACCCAGTACTTC. This gives the protein CASSLPAASGSRETQYF.

This clone was picked up one time. The chain uses TRBV6-1 and TRBJ1-3, with D possibly being TRBD1 (6 bases). Trimming shortened V by 4 bases and J by 3 bases, and 16 bases separated the two germline ends. CDR1 and CDR2 from the germline V gene are MNHNS and SASEGT. This CDR3 comprises 16 residues. The CDR3 reads CASSASYREGGNTIYF. Written as DNA, the CDR3 is TGTGCCAGCAGTGCCTCCTACAGGGAAGGTGGAAACACCATATATTTT.

This chain links TRBV30 with TRBJ2-1, with 9 bases aligning to TRBD1. The CDR3 is 14 amino acids. Losses at the gene ends were 5 bases for V and 8 bases for J; bases not matched to a gene: 10. Germline values: CDR1 GTSNPN, CDR2 SVGIG (reference sequence). The CDR3 nucleotides read TGTGCCTGGGAACCGGGACAGGGAAGCGATGAGCAGTTCTTC. As protein: CAWEPGQGSDEQFF.

This chain links TRBV12-3 or TRBV12-4 with TRBJ2-2, with TRBD1 identical over 8 bases. Trimming removed 4 bases from V and 6 bases from J; junction bases left unmatched: 1. The CDR3 runs 13 residues. CDR3 loop: CASSSTGAGELFF. In DNA form, the CDR3 reads TGTGCCAGCAGTTCGACAGGGGCCGGGGAGCTGTTTTTT.

V and J are TRBV19 and TRBJ1-2; 10 nucleotides align to TRBD1. The CDR3 runs to 13 residues. After removal of 5 bases from V and 5 bases from J, the junction contained 2 bases not matched to a gene. Per the germline V gene, CDR1 is LNHDA and CDR2 is SQIVND (reference sequence). The chain's CDR3 is CASSAGQGYGYTF. CDR3 coding DNA: TGTGCCAGTAGTGCGGGACAGGGGTATGGCTACACCTTC. Variable domain in full (rest from reference TRBV19 and TRBJ1-2): DGGITQSPKYLFRKEGQNVTLSCEQNLNHDAMYWYRQDPGQGLRLIYYSQIVNDFQKGDIAEGYSVSREKKESFPLTVTSAQKNPTAFYLCASSAGQGYGYTFGSGTRLTVV.

J is TRBJ2-1 and V is TRBV27; 7 nucleotides agree with TRBD1. CDR1 and CDR2 from the germline V gene are MNHEY and SMNVEV (reference sequence). Unmatched junction bases numbered 6, after V lost 4 bases and J lost 12 bases. This CDR3 contains 12 residues. The CDR3 region is CASSSTGVGQFF. DNA for the CDR3: TGTGCCAGCAGTTCCACAGGGGTGGGGCAGTTCTTC.

This clone occurred once. The V gene is TRBV20-1, the J gene TRBJ1-2; D remains unclear. Trimming cost V 6 bases and J 5 bases, with 7 bases left between them. This CDR3 has 10 amino acids. Germline V CDR1 and CDR2: DFQATT, SNEGSKA (reference sequence). CDR3 sequence reads: CSAVLYGYTF. As DNA, the CDR3 is TGCAGTGCCGTACTTTATGGCTACACCTTC.

The V gene is TRBV24-1, the J gene TRBJ2-7; 7 bases match TRBD1. Germline values: CDR1 KGHDR, CDR2 SFDVKD. V trimming: 7 bases; J trimming: 2 bases; junction bases outside the gene matches: 4. The CDR3 extends over 13 amino acids. DNA for the CDR3: TGTGCCACCAGCCGACAGGGTACCTACGAGCAGTACTTC. Protein: CATSRQGTYEQYF.

The chain couples TRBV30 to TRBJ1-1; no firm D call. The germline gives CDR1 GTSNPN, CDR2 SVGIG (reference sequence). There are 14 residues in the CDR3. Trimming took off 0 bases at V and 5 bases at J, with 13 bases between the two ends. Here the CDR3 DNA reads TGTGCCTGGAGTGTATCCAGGCGAGGGACTGAAGCTTTCTTT. It yields the protein CAWSVSRRGTEAFF.

The chain employs TRBV19 and TRBJ2-5; 12 bases line up with TRBD1. This CDR3 contains 14 residues. The germline V gene encodes CDR1 LNHDA and CDR2 SQIVND (reference sequence). Germline trimming cut 5 bases from V and 7 bases from J; bases unmatched to any gene: 5. The CDR3 region is CASSSGTGGGTQYF. In DNA, the CDR3 is TGTGCCAGTAGTTCCGGGACAGGGGGCGGGACCCAGTACTTC. The complete variable domain, with remaining parts taken from reference TRBV19 and TRBJ2-5, reads DGGITQSPKYLFRKEGQNVTLSCEQNLNHDAMYWYRQDPGQGLRLIYYSQIVNDFQKGDIAEGYSVSREKKESFPLTVTSAQKNPTAFYLCASSSGTGGGTQYFGPGTRLLVL.

This rearrangement joins TRBV5-8 to TRBJ2-7, with 9 positions matching TRBD1. Germline lookup yields CDR1 SGHTS and CDR2 YDEGEE. V shed 1 base, J shed 7 bases, and the junction held 6 bases outside the gene matches. The CDR3 runs to 14 residues. The CDR3, as DNA: TGTGCCAGCAGCTTGTATGGACAGGGGCGTGAGCAGTACTTC. Amino acid sequence: CASSLYGQGREQYF.

This clone has just one count. The rearrangement joins TRBV6-5 to TRBJ1-2; D is unclear. This CDR3 is 12 amino acids long. Trimming removed 6 bases from V and 4 bases from J, with 9 bases in between. The V gene's germline CDR1 is MNHEY and CDR2 SVGAGI. The CDR3 DNA sequence: TGTGCCAGCAGGACGGGGATCTATGGCTACACCTTC. Its translation: CASRTGIYGYTF.

This CDR3 is CASSALGTNSYEQYF. The CDR3 coding sequence is TGCGCCAGCAGTGCGCTGGGGACTAACTCCTACGAGCAGTACTTC. The chain links TRBV5-1 to TRBJ2-7, with 7 bases lining up with TRBD2. Losses at the gene ends were 5 bases for V and 0 bases for J; bases not matched to a gene: 8. This CDR3 comprises 15 residues. CDR1 and CDR2 from the germline V gene are SGHRS and YFSETQ.

This clone was recorded once. V and J are TRBV7-2 and TRBJ1-2; 10 nucleotides match TRBD1. Germline assignment: CDR1 SGHTA and CDR2 FQGNSA. This CDR3 is built from 14 residues. The V and J ends lost 6 bases and 5 bases, in that order; junction bases with no gene match: 6. The DNA of the CDR3 is TGTGCCAGCAGAGTTGACAGGGGGCTTTATGGCTACACCTTC. The encoded protein is CASRVDRGLYGYTF.

This clone was seen more than once but under ten times. The V and J genes are TRBV27 and TRBJ2-7, with 9 bases matching TRBD1. The CDR3 consists of 16 residues. Germline CDR1 MNHEY, CDR2 SMNVEV (reference sequence). J lost 4 bases, V lost 0 bases, and 7 bases had no gene match. The DNA of the CDR3 is TGTGCCAGCAGTTTATCGTTAAGACAGGGGGAGTACGAGCAGTACTTC. This encodes CASSLSLRQGEYEQYF.

J is TRBJ2-3 and V is TRBV27, with TRBD2 identical over 12 bases. The germline V gene has CDR1 MNHEY and CDR2 SMNVEV (reference sequence). The V segment lost 4 bases and the J segment 4 bases; nucleotides outside the gene matches: 9. The CDR3 is 17 residues long. This CDR3 reads CASSSPTSGSGADTQYF. The DNA of the CDR3 is TGTGCCAGCAGTTCTCCGACTAGCGGGAGTGGTGCAGATACGCAGTATTTT.